This T cell receptor beta chain is from a study of OX40 agonist ivuxolimab in advanced cancers. As for the study in general: A mean age of around 60 years, range roughly 23 to 85, was recorded, and roughly 83% were male.

Unmatched junction bases numbered 4, after V lost 5 bases and J lost 4 bases. The CDR3 spans 14 residues. Germline V gene sequence: CDR1 SEHNR, CDR2 FQNEAQ (reference sequence). Sequencing used immunoSEQ multiplex PCR; TCRdb keeps in-frame clones, though not all of them. The profile shows about 93,000 clones, 92% of them singletons. This chain connects TRBV7-9 to TRBJ2-3, with 9 bases matching TRBD1. The origin of this receptor is an adult with an advanced solid tumor such as melanoma, head and neck, liver or kidney cancer. This specimen consisted of CD4+ or CD8+ T cells sorted from blood, obtained in a trial of the OX40 agonist ivuxolimab. CDR3 in DNA: TGTGCCAGCAGCCTGGGACAGGGTGCAGATACGCAGTATTTT. Translating gives CASSLGQGADTQYF.